What follows is one TCR beta chain and its context. What it binds is unknown. This sample is part of a study of T cell responses to AZD1222 COVID-19 vaccine. Study-wide points: When two AZD1222 doses had been given, Spike-specific TCR breadth and depth rose. Donor demographics were predominantly white British with a female majority; clonal diversity may be underestimated. The study reported that nearly half of spike-specific TCRs target unmutated variant regions.

Clones were sequenced by immunoSEQ multiplex PCR, and TCRdb holds only the in-frame ones, with some missing. The sample carries approximately 150,000 clones, around 94% recorded once. This CDR3 region has 13 residues. V trimming: 8 bases; J trimming: 7 bases; junction bases outside the gene matches: 11. The TCR was taken from an adult who received the AZD1222 COVID-19 vaccine. The input for sequencing was peripheral blood, taken 28 days after the second AZD1222 dose. The rearrangement uses TRBV6-7 and TRBJ2-7, with 7 nucleotides matching TRBD2. TRBV6-7 is flagged as an ORF with uncertain function. In DNA form, the CDR3 reads TGTGCCAGCCCTTTGGGGGAGGGCTGGGAGCAGTACTTC. This sequence encodes CASPLGEGWEQYF.